This T cell receptor (beta chain) is drawn from a study of glioma-infiltrating T cells. Trimming removed 6 bases from V and 0 bases from J, with 21 bases in between. This CDR3 is built from 18 residues. On this clonotype itself: What it binds is unknown.

Amplification of TCR alpha and beta CDR3 regions from RNA used iRepertoire nested multiplex PCR. Input was roughly 95-400 ng of tissue mRNA or PBMC total RNA. TCRdb recomputed calls from the multiplex PCR reads with MiXCR, one row per CDR3 protein. In the table there are approximately 100,000 distinct CDR3 sequences, about 30% of which are singletons. Whole-study findings and limits: Tissue-blood divergence was below expectation in non-neoplastic patients, above in gliomas. Tissue and blood shared very few CDR3 sequences.

This receptor was obtained from a human donor with low-grade glioma or glioblastoma, undergoing nonglioma brain surgery, or in good health (not recorded which). Sequenced: glioma tissue, nonneoplastic brain tissue, or PBMCs (not recorded which). The chain recombines TRBV12-3 or TRBV12-4 with TRBJ1-3; the D is unclear. CDR3 DNA: TGTGCCAGCAGCGCAGAAGGGCCGCAATGGGGCTCTGGAAACACCATATATTTT. Translation: CASSAEGPQWGSGNTIYF.